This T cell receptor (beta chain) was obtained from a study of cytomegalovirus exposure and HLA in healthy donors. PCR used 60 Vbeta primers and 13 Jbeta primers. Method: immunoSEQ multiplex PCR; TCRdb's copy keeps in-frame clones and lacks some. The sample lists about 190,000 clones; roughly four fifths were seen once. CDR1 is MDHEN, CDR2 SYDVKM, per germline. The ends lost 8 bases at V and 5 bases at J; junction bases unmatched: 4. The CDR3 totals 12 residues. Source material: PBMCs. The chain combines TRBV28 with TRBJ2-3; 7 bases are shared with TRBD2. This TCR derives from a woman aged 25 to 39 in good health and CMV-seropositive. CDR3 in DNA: TGTGCCAGCGGGGCGGGAGTAGATACGCAGTATTTT. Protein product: CASGAGVDTQYF.